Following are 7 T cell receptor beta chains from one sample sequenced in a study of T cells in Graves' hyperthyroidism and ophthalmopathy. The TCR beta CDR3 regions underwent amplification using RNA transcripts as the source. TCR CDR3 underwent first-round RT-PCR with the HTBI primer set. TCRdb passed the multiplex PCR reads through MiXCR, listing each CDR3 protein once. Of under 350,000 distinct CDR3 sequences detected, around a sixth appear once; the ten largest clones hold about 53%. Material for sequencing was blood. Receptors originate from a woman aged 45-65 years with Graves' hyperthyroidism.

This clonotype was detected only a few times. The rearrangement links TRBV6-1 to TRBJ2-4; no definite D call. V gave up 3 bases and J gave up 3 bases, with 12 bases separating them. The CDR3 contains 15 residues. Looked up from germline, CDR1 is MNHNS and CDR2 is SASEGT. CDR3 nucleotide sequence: TGTGCCAGCAGTGAGTCGGTCAGCGTCAAAAACATTCAGTACTTC. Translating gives CASSESVSVKNIQYF.

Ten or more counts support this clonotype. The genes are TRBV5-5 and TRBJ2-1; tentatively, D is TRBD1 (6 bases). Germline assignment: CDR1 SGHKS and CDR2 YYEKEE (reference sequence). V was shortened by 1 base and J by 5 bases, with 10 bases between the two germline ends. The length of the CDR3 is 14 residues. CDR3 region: CASSLTTGNNEQFF. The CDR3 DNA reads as TGTGCCAGCAGCTTGACGACAGGCAACAATGAGCAGTTCTTC.

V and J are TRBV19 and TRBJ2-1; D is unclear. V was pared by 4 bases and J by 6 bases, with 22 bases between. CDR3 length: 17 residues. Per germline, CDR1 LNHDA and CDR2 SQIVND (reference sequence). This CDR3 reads CASSTSKRRFDGNEQFF. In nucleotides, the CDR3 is TGTGCCAGTAGTACCTCAAAAAGACGATTTGATGGCAATGAGCAGTTCTTC.

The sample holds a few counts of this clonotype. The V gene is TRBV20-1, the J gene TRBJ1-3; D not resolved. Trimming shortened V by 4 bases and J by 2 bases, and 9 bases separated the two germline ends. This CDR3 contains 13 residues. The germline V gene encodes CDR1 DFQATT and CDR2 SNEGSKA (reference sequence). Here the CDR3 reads CSANPGPGNTIYF. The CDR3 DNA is TGCAGTGCTAACCCTGGCCCTGGAAACACCATATATTTT.

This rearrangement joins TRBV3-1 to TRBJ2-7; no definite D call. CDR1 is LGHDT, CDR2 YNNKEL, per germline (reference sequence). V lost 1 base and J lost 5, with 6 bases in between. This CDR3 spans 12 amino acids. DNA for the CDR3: TGTGCCAGCAGCCAAGGGCCCCACGAGCAGTACTTC. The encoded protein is CASSQGPHEQYF.

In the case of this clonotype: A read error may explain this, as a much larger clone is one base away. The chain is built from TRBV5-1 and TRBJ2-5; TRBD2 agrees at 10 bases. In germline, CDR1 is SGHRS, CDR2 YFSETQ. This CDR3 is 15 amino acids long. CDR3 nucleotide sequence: TGTGCCAGCAGTCAACTAGCGGGAATGGATGAGACCCAGTACTTC. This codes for CASSQLAGMDETQYF.

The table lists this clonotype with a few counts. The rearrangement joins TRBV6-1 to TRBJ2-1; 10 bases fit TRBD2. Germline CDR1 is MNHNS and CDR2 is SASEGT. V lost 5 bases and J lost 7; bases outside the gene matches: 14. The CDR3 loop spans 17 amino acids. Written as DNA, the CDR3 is TGTGCCAGCAGTTACTCGAAAGGTTCTAGCGGGAGAAATGAGCAGTTCTTC. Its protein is CASSYSKGSSGRNEQFF.